This T cell receptor beta chain originates from a study of shared clonotypes between healthy human individuals. CDR3 length: 15 amino acids. Germline V CDR1 and CDR2: MDHEN, SYDVKM. Trimming took 5 bases from V and 2 from J, leaving 15 bases between them. Profiled with immunoSEQ multiplex PCR; TCRdb holds only in-frame clones, not every one. The repertoire holds hundreds of thousands of clones, with about 80% as singletons. The V gene is TRBV28, the J gene TRBJ1-1; D may be TRBD1 (5 bases). Input material: memory CD4+ T cells sorted from blood. Sample subset: CD45RA-negative fraction. This clonotype was sampled from a woman aged 25 to 45 in good health. CDR3 protein: CASSQAGQGNTEAFF. The CDR3 region has the DNA TGTGCCAGCAGTCAAGCAGGGCAGGGAAACACTGAAGCTTTCTTT.